A single sample is the source of the 10 T cell receptor beta chains below, sequenced in a study of T cells in localized non-small cell lung cancer. Profiled with immunoSEQ multiplex PCR; TCRdb holds only in-frame clones, not every one. The sample comprises about 16,000 clones, around 90% of which are singletons, and 0.9% to 1.5% rests with the top ten. Sequences were derived from peripheral blood mononuclear cells, sampled before any cancer treatment. These receptors were collected from a woman aged 35 to 70 with stage III lung adenocarcinoma.

V and J are TRBV13 and TRBJ2-5; a possible D gene is TRBD1 (6 bases). The CDR3 sequence is 14 residues long. V lost 5 bases, J lost 2 bases, and 12 bases lay in between. The germline V gene encodes CDR1 PRHDT and CDR2 FYEKMQ (reference sequence). The CDR3 bases are TGTGCCAGCAGCCTGACAGGCTTTCAAGAGACCCAGTACTTC. It yields the protein CASSLTGFQETQYF. Full variable domain (missing parts from reference TRBV13 and TRBJ2-5): AAGVIQSPRHLIKEKRETATLKCYPIPRHDTVYWYQQGPGQDPQFLISFYEKMQSDKGSIPDRFSAQQFSDYHSELNMSSLELGDSALYFCASSLTGFQETQYFGPGTRLLVL.

The chain is built from TRBV15 and TRBJ2-3; D is possibly TRBD2 (5 bases). This CDR3 is 12 amino acids long. CDR1 LNHNV and CDR2 YYDKDF come from the germline V gene (reference sequence). Trimming pared 3 bases from V and 6 bases from J, leaving 7 bases between. CDR3 coding DNA: TGTGCCACCAGCAGGGACTTTGATACGCAGTATTTT. Translation gives CATSRDFDTQYF. The full variable domain, with the rest looked up from reference TRBV15 and TRBJ2-3, is DAMVIQNPRYQVTQFGKPVTLSCSQTLNHNVMYWYQQKSSQAPKLLFHYYDKDFNNEADTPDNFQSRRPNTSFCFLDIRSPGLGDTAMYLCATSRDFDTQYFGPGTRLTVL.

V gene TRBV28 combines with J gene TRBJ1-5; a possible D gene is TRBD1 (6 bases). CDR3 length: 14 residues. The V end was cut by 9 bases, the J end by 2 bases, with 14 bases between. Per germline, CDR1 MDHEN and CDR2 SYDVKM. The CDR3 loop is CASNREVGNQPQHF. The CDR3 DNA sequence: TGTGCCAGTAACAGGGAAGTTGGCAATCAGCCCCAGCATTTT.

The chain joins TRBV5-6 to TRBJ1-1, with D possibly TRBD1 on 5 matching bases. The V gene lost 0 bases and the J gene lost 8 bases, with 8 bases spanning the gap. From germline, CDR1 is SGHDT and CDR2 YYEEEE. CDR3 length equals 12 residues. CDR3 bases: TGTGCCAGCAGCTTGGACAGGCGCGAAGCTTTCTTT. Translated: CASSLDRREAFF.

This rearrangement joins TRBV9 to TRBJ1-1, with D perhaps matching TRBD1 (6 bases). This CDR3 region has 14 residues. V gave up 0 bases and J gave up 6 bases, with 12 bases separating them. Germline V gene lookup returns CDR1 SGDLS and CDR2 YYNGEE. The CDR3 loop reads CASSVGGAGAEAFF. In nucleotides, the CDR3 is TGTGCCAGCAGCGTAGGGGGGGCAGGCGCTGAAGCTTTCTTT.

V is TRBV5-1 and J is TRBJ2-1; 9 bases match TRBD1. Germline V gene data show CDR1 as SGHRS and CDR2 as YFSETQ. The CDR3 spans 15 residues. J lost 8 bases, V lost 0 bases, and 6 bases had no gene match. The CDR3 reads CASSLGTGGFDEQFF. The CDR3 nucleotides are TGCGCCAGCAGCTTGGGTACAGGGGGCTTCGATGAGCAGTTCTTC.

This chain links TRBV11-2 with TRBJ1-1; D unclear. This CDR3 is 14 amino acids long. Germline CDR1 is SGHAT and CDR2 is FQNNGV. V was trimmed by 5 bases and J by 0 bases, leaving 10 bases between them. The CDR3 is CASSPKALNTEAFF. The DNA for the CDR3 is TGTGCCAGCAGCCCCAAGGCATTGAACACTGAAGCTTTCTTT.

V is TRBV28 and J is TRBJ1-2; 10 bases agree with TRBD1. The CDR3 runs 14 residues. With V trimmed by 6 bases and J by 7 bases, 8 bases remained unmatched. Germline V gives CDR1 MDHEN, CDR2 SYDVKM. In DNA form, the CDR3 reads TGTGCCAGCAGCGTAGACAGGGGGCGTAGTGGCTACACCTTC. Encoded protein: CASSVDRGRSGYTF.

The rearrangement links TRBV4-1 to TRBJ2-3; D gene ambiguous. Trimming removed 0 bases at V and 7 bases at J, with 8 bases between. CDR3 length: 13 amino acids. Germline-derived CDR1 and CDR2 are MGHRA and YSYEKL. The CDR3: CASSQDGVNTQYF. CDR3 nucleotide sequence: TGCGCCAGCAGCCAAGATGGGGTAAATACGCAGTATTTT.

The chain couples TRBV19 to TRBJ1-4, with TRBD1 as a possible D gene (5 bases). Germline V gene sequence: CDR1 LNHDA, CDR2 SQIVND (reference sequence). Trimming removed 1 base from V and 7 bases from J, with 13 bases in between. CDR3 size: 15 residues. The CDR3 loop reads CASSIVRQQGEKLFF. Written as DNA, the CDR3 is TGTGCCAGTAGTATAGTAAGACAGCAAGGTGAAAAACTGTTTTTT.